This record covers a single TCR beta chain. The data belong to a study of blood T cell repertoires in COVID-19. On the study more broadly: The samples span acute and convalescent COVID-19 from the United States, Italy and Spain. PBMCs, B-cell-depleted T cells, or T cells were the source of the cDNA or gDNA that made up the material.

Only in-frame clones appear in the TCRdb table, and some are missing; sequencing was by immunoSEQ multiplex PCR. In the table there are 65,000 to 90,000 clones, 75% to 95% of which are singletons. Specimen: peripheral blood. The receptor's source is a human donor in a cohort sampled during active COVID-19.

The CDR3 spells CASSPRVVSGSQETQYF. The CDR3 bases are TGTGCCAGCAGCCCCCGGGTCGTCAGCGGTTCCCAAGAGACCCAGTACTTC. The chain recombines TRBV7-2 with TRBJ2-5; tentatively, D is TRBD2 (5 bases). This CDR3 region has 17 residues. Germline CDR1 SGHTA, CDR2 FQGNSA. V was cut by 5 bases and J by 1 base, with 20 bases left in between. The entire variable domain, with the rest obtained from reference TRBV7-2 and TRBJ2-5, is as follows: GAGVSQSPSNKVTEKGKDVELRCDPISGHTALYWYRQSLGQGLEFLIYFQGNSAPDKSGLPSDRFSAERTGGSVSTLTIQRTQQEDSAVYLCASSPRVVSGSQETQYFGPGTRLLVL.